This TCR beta chain is from a study of identical twins. Overall study results and limits: Conclusions relied on cross-sectional statistical analysis, not following the same donors. Modelling underestimated the level of out-of-frame TCR alpha sharing observed in monozygotic twins. Twins shared out-of-frame alpha sequences with excess low generation probability. Within cord blood, abundant beta clonotypes carried fewer insertions, but memory repertoires showed no such trend.

TCRdb reanalysed the 5' RACE reads using MiXCR and keeps one entry per CDR3 protein. Of roughly 1,500,000 distinct CDR3 sequences listed, around 29% are singletons. CDR1 and CDR2 (germline): SGDLS, YYNGEE. The CDR3 runs 14 residues. With 3 bases removed from V and 3 bases from J, the gap between germline ends came to 12 bases. Points on this clonotype: Its specificity is unknown.

The sequenced sample was cord blood. The chain couples TRBV9 to TRBJ1-1, with D unclear. The origin of this receptor is a newborn girl in good health. The CDR3 here is CASSGSPRDTEAFF. As DNA, the CDR3 is TGTGCCAGCAGCGGGTCCCCAAGGGACACTGAAGCTTTCTTT.